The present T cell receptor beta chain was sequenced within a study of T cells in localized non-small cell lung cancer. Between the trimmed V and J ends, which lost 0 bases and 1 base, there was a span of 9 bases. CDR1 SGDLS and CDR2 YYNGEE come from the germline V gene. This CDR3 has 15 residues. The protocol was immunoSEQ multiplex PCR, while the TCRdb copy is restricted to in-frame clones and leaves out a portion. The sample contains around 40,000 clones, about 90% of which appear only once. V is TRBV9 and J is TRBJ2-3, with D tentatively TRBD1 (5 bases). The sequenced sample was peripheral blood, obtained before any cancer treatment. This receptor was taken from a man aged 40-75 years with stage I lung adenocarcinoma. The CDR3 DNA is TGTGCCAGCAGCGTAGTGCAAGGGGGCACAGATACGCAGTATTTT. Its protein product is CASSVVQGGTDTQYF.